This T cell receptor (beta chain) was captured in a study of technical replicates of blood from a few donors. Per the germline V gene, CDR1 is KGHSH and CDR2 is LQKENI. The CDR3 is 16 amino acids. V was pared by 2 bases and J by 0 bases, with 11 bases between. Clones were sequenced by immunoSEQ multiplex PCR, and TCRdb holds only the in-frame ones, with some missing. The repertoire holds approximately 69,000 clones, roughly 96% seen once, with 0.21% in the top ten. This TCR was sampled from a human donor in good health. The chain carries TRBV18 and TRBJ1-5; D is unclear. Material: T cells isolated from PBMCs. DNA of the CDR3: TGTGCCAGCTCACCAGGCACCTCATATAGCAATCAGCCCCAGCATTTT. Its translation is CASSPGTSYSNQPQHF.